This T cell receptor beta chain came from a study of T cell repertoires in cytomegalovirus infection. Turning to the study itself: Indications of both CMV infection and matching HLA type were provided by public TCR beta signatures. Findings and caveats of the study: CMV-specific TCR beta clonotypes restricted by HLA-C were the ones dominating the ex vivo response. The cumulative frequency of public TCR beta families distinguished individuals who carried CMV together with the relevant HLA.

This clonotype has ten or more counts. What it binds is unknown. A single record per CDR3 protein comes from TCRdb applying MiXCR to the reads. The sample includes 400,000 to 550,000 distinct CDR3 sequences, around 10% of them seen just once. V lost 4 bases, J lost 2 bases, and 13 bases lay in between. CDR1 SGHRS and CDR2 YFSETQ come from the germline V gene. The CDR3 extends over 16 amino acids. The sequencing sample was made of PBMCs. The clonotype was recovered from a human donor in good health (CMV status not recorded). Some clones in this sample may be carry-over from other donors' samples. The chain has TRBV5-1 and TRBJ1-6; a possible D gene is TRBD1 (6 bases). This chain's CDR3 is CASSDQTGTYNSPLHF. CDR3 DNA: TGCGCCAGCAGCGATCAAACAGGGACCTATAATTCACCCCTCCACTTT.